This T cell receptor (beta chain) derives from a study of cytomegalovirus exposure and HLA in healthy donors. Study results and limitations: As a later analysis showed, a missense DCLRE1C variant was linked to trimming of TCR beta V- and J-genes. A later analysis found common viral pathogens apparently linked to several of the most significant clusters. Cytomegalovirus association was assigned to approximately 160 TCR beta chains.

Turning to this clone: Antigen: not known.

This CDR3 spans 19 amino acids. The V gene's germline CDR1 is MNHEY and CDR2 SMNVEV (reference sequence). Trimming pared 5 bases from V and 0 bases from J, leaving 24 bases between. Primers for the PCR totalled 60 Vbeta and 13 Jbeta. Using immunoSEQ multiplex PCR, the repertoire was profiled, and TCRdb retains in-frame clones only, with some absent. The sample consists of more than 100,000 clones, around two thirds of them appearing once. The gene calls are TRBV27 and TRBJ2-3; tentative D call: TRBD2 (5 bases). This TCR was sampled from a woman aged 40 to 55 in good health and CMV-seropositive. Specimen: PBMCs. CDR3 nucleotides: TGTGCCAGCAGTCCTATCACCCTATTAGCGCTTTCTAGCACAGATACGCAGTATTTT. This gives the protein CASSPITLLALSSTDTQYF.